These 17 T cell receptor beta chains originate from one sample sequenced in a study of early T cells in non-severe SARS-CoV-2 infection. A single record per CDR3 protein comes from TCRdb applying MiXCR to the 5' RACE reads. The profile covers 85,000 to 100,000 distinct CDR3 sequences, with approximately 11% appearing a single time and 4.7% taken by the ten largest. Sample: whole blood, taken at baseline. These receptors all come from an adult who was a healthcare worker with PCR-confirmed SARS-CoV-2 infection or an uninfected control (not recorded which).

J is TRBJ2-2 and V is TRBV7-3; 11 bases agree with TRBD1. The CDR3 is 16 residues long. Germline V CDR1 and CDR2: SGHTA, FQGTGA. V was pared by 5 bases and J by 6 bases, with 8 bases of the junction left unmatched. CDR3 loop: CASSLLGQGDPGELFF. The CDR3 DNA reads as TGTGCCAGCAGCCTCTTGGGACAGGGGGACCCCGGGGAGCTGTTTTTT.

The chain joins TRBV6-6 to TRBJ2-7; D gene uncertain. V was cut by 2 bases and J by 6 bases, with 11 bases left in between. The V gene's germline CDR1 is MNHNY and CDR2 SVGAGI (reference sequence). CDR3 size: 13 residues. CDR3 loop: CASSYDRPTEQYF. CDR3 DNA sequence: TGTGCCAGCAGTTACGATCGACCTACCGAGCAGTACTTC.

As regards this clonotype: Sequence at one end of the junction differs from germline and may be a read error. The CDR3 protein is CASSLSAGATYERYF. CDR3 coding DNA: TGCGCCAGCAGCCTGTCAGCGGGAGCAACCTACGAGCGGTACTTC. The V call is TRBV4-1, the J call TRBJ2-7; the match to TRBD2 covers 8 bases. This CDR3 is 15 amino acids long. Germline CDR1 and CDR2: MGHRA and YSYEKL.

The CDR3 reads CSARRPGLTSASEQFF. DNA for the CDR3: TGCAGTGCTAGACGCCCCGGACTGACTAGCGCAAGTGAGCAGTTCTTC. This rearrangement joins TRBV20-1 to TRBJ2-1; TRBD2 matches at 8 bases. Per the germline V gene, CDR1 is DFQATT and CDR2 is SNEGSKA (reference sequence). J was trimmed by 9 bases and V by 2 bases; bases with no gene match: 15. This CDR3 has 16 amino acids.

The sample holds many counts of this clonotype. The rearrangement links TRBV20-1 to TRBJ2-5, with D tentatively TRBD1 or TRBD2 (6 bases each). The V gene's germline CDR1 is DFQATT and CDR2 SNEGSKA (reference sequence). There are 13 residues in the CDR3. Between the trimmed V and J ends, which lost 1 base and 5 bases, there was a span of 11 bases. In DNA form, the CDR3 reads TGCAGTGCTAGAGTAAGGGGGGCGGAGACCCAGTACTTC. Protein sequence: CSARVRGAETQYF.

This clonotype was seen more than once but under ten times. This rearrangement joins TRBV7-2 to TRBJ2-3, with TRBD1 identical over 9 bases. The length of the CDR3 is 15 residues. The germline gives CDR1 SGHTA, CDR2 FQGNSA. The junction had 11 bases not matched to a gene; V was cut back by 7 bases and J by 6 bases. CDR3 bases: TGTGCCAGCACAGCCTGGACAGGGGCCTCCGATACGCAGTATTTT. The encoded protein is CASTAWTGASDTQYF.

The chain recombines TRBV5-4 with TRBJ1-5, with 7 nucleotides matching TRBD1. V lost 4 bases and J lost 7; bases outside the gene matches: 8. The CDR3 runs to 14 residues. CDR1 SGHNT and CDR2 YYREEE come from the germline V gene (reference sequence). In nucleotides, the CDR3 is TGTGCCAGCAGCCCTGACAGGGTAGGGCAGCCCCAGCATTTT. It is translated as CASSPDRVGQPQHF.

This clonotype occurred a few times. The chain has TRBV13 and TRBJ2-3; 9 positions agree with TRBD1. The J segment lost 3 bases and the V segment lost 5 bases, leaving 9 bases of the junction unmatched. CDR3 size: 16 residues. CDR1 and CDR2 from the germline V gene are PRHDT and FYEKMQ (reference sequence). Written as DNA, the CDR3 is TGTGCCAGCAGCATCGAACAGGGGGCGAGGACAGATACGCAGTATTTT. This gives the protein CASSIEQGARTDTQYF.

This clonotype was counted between two and nine times. The chain recombines TRBV6-1 with TRBJ1-3; 7 bases are shared with TRBD1. The J segment lost 3 bases and the V segment lost 8 bases, leaving 7 bases of the junction unmatched. The CDR3 spans 14 residues. CDR1 MNHNS and CDR2 SASEGT come from the germline V gene. The CDR3 DNA sequence: TGTGCCAGCGCTTCAGGGGGAGGTGGAAACACCATATATTTT. Protein: CASASGGGGNTIYF.

In its sample, this clonotype was seen a few times. This chain uses TRBV7-9 with TRBJ1-3; 7 bases map to TRBD1. The CDR3 runs 17 residues. CDR1 SEHNR and CDR2 FQNEAQ come from the germline V gene (reference sequence). Trimming at V came to 1 base and at J to 2 bases, leaving 8 bases not matched to a gene. The CDR3 region is CASSLGTGTVTGNTIYF. DNA of the CDR3: TGTGCCAGCAGCTTAGGAACCGGGACAGTAACTGGAAACACCATATATTTT.

This clonotype turned up a few times. The chain employs TRBV4-2 and TRBJ2-3, with D perhaps TRBD2 (5 bases). V was shortened by 3 bases and J by 6 bases, with 19 bases between the two germline ends. The CDR3 is made up of 16 amino acids. Germline CDR1 is LGHNA and CDR2 is YNFKEQ. The CDR3 DNA follows: TGTGCCAGCAGCCATTTGGAGACGCCTCCGGGGGATACGCAGTATTTT. It encodes CASSHLETPPGDTQYF.

The V and J genes are TRBV5-8 and TRBJ2-3, with TRBD2 matching over 11 bases. Unmatched junction bases numbered 4, after V lost 2 bases and J lost 2 bases. The CDR3 runs 16 residues. Germline CDR1 reads SGHTS; CDR2 reads YDEGEE. The CDR3 loop is CASSFLAGGSTDTQYF. CDR3 sequence (DNA): TGTGCCAGCAGCTTTCTAGCGGGGGGATCCACAGATACGCAGTATTTT.

This clonotype was picked up many times. CDR3 sequence: CASRLRQGNEQFF. The CDR3 bases are TGTGCCAGTAGACTAAGACAGGGCAATGAGCAGTTCTTC. This chain joins TRBV19 and TRBJ2-1; 7 bases are shared with TRBD1. The CDR3 runs 13 residues. The V segment lost 6 bases and the J segment 6 bases; nucleotides outside the gene matches: 5. CDR1 is LNHDA and CDR2 is SQIVND in the germline V gene (reference sequence).

This clonotype was seen ten or more times. The chain links TRBV7-2 to TRBJ2-3, with 13 bases aligning to TRBD2. Germline V gene lookup returns CDR1 SGHTA and CDR2 FQGNSA. With 4 bases clipped from V and 6 bases from J, the junction kept 4 bases outside the gene matches. The CDR3 has 15 residues. The CDR3 sequence is CASSSGLAGRDTQYF. For the CDR3, the DNA is TGTGCCAGCAGCTCGGGACTAGCGGGGAGGGATACGCAGTATTTT.

In its sample, this clonotype was seen many times. V usage is TRBV12-3 or TRBV12-4 and J usage is TRBJ2-7; TRBD2 agrees at 9 bases. The J segment lost 0 bases and the V segment lost 2 bases, leaving 5 bases of the junction unmatched. CDR3 length: 16 residues. The CDR3 protein is CASSLRLAANSYEQYF. The CDR3, as DNA: TGTGCCAGCAGTTTAAGACTAGCGGCTAACTCCTACGAGCAGTACTTC.

The chain employs TRBV20-1 and TRBJ1-6; D gene unclear. CDR3 size: 14 residues. Germline V lookup: CDR1 DFQATT, CDR2 SNEGSKA (reference sequence). V shed 6 bases and J shed 0 bases, with 9 bases lying between them. This CDR3 is CSAAASSYNSPLHF. CDR3 bases: TGCAGTGCAGCGGCCAGCTCCTATAATTCACCCCTCCACTTT.

The chain carries TRBV2 and TRBJ2-3; D remains ambiguous. The V and J ends lost 5 bases and 4 bases respectively, with 16 bases between them. Per the germline V gene, CDR1 is SNHLY and CDR2 is FYNNEI. The CDR3 length is 15 residues. CDR3 sequence reads: CASSSWTSAADTQYF. CDR3 DNA: TGTGCCAGCAGTTCCTGGACCTCCGCCGCAGATACGCAGTATTTT.